Below are 6 T cell receptor beta chains sequenced from a single sample in a study of patients and donors after allogeneic stem cell transplantation. Via MiXCR, TCRdb re-called the RT-PCR reads, giving one row per CDR3 protein. The sample lists about 110,000 distinct CDR3 sequences, 35% occurring once. The sequenced material came from blood, either unsorted or a sorted T cell fraction (not recorded which). These receptors came from a human donor who was either an allogeneic HSCT recipient or a stem cell or donor lymphocyte infusion donor (not recorded which). It is not recorded whose cells these are; they may come from a transplant donor.

The J gene is TRBJ1-5, the V gene TRBV19; D not certain. Germline assignment: CDR1 LNHDA and CDR2 SQIVND (reference sequence). The CDR3 covers 12 residues. Trimming shortened V by 3 bases and J by 6 bases, and 6 bases separated the two germline ends. CDR3 residues: CASSIRLQPQHF. CDR3 coding DNA: TGTGCCAGTAGTATTAGGCTTCAGCCCCAGCATTTT.

The rearrangement uses TRBV19 and TRBJ2-7, with TRBD2 identical over 10 bases. Germline V gene lookup returns CDR1 LNHDA and CDR2 SQIVND (reference sequence). The CDR3 consists of 15 residues. J lost 6 bases, V lost 4 bases, and 9 bases had no gene match. The CDR3 spells CASSTRTSGTGEQYF. The CDR3 DNA is TGTGCCAGTAGTACCCGAACTAGCGGGACGGGCGAGCAGTACTTC.

V usage is TRBV12-3 or TRBV12-4 and J usage is TRBJ2-1; 11 bases are shared with TRBD2. The CDR3 runs 17 residues. Germline trimming cut 6 bases from V and 6 bases from J; bases unmatched to any gene: 13. The CDR3 loop is CASSRRGKLAGGNEQFF. CDR3 nucleotide sequence: TGTGCCAGCAGCCGCCGGGGCAAGCTAGCGGGGGGCAATGAGCAGTTCTTC.

This clonotype was detected a few times. The genes are TRBV7-3 and TRBJ1-1; D not certain. This CDR3 region has 13 residues. From germline, CDR1 is SGHTA and CDR2 FQGTGA. V lost 3 bases and J 1 base, leaving 6 bases between the germline ends. CDR3 in amino acids: CASSFQRNTEAFF. The CDR3 coding sequence is TGTGCCAGCAGCTTCCAACGGAACACTGAAGCTTTCTTT.

The J gene is TRBJ2-2, the V gene TRBV27; D gene ambiguous. The germline CDR1 and CDR2 sequences are MNHEY and SMNVEV (reference sequence). Trimming stripped 9 bases from V and 3 bases from J, with 5 bases between. This CDR3 is built from 11 residues. CDR3 protein: CASRYTGELFF. The CDR3 DNA follows: TGTGCCAGTCGATACACCGGGGAGCTGTTTTTT.

The chain combines TRBV28 with TRBJ2-1; 8 positions match TRBD2. Losses at the gene ends were 3 bases for V and 5 bases for J; bases not matched to a gene: 15. CDR1 and CDR2 from the germline V gene are MDHEN and SYDVKM. The CDR3 runs to 18 residues. CDR3: CASSLYPIRLAINNEQFF. The DNA for the CDR3 is TGTGCCAGCAGTTTGTACCCCATACGACTAGCGATCAACAATGAGCAGTTCTTC.